This T cell receptor (beta chain) was sequenced during a study of blood T cell repertoires in COVID-19. About the study: Acute-phase and convalescent COVID-19 samples originated in the United States, Italy and Spain.

The recovered donors of Cohort 3 showed two negative PCRs, clearance, or symptom resolution. The protocol was immunoSEQ multiplex PCR, while the TCRdb copy is restricted to in-frame clones and leaves out a portion. The sample lists a few hundred thousand clones; 70% to 90% were seen once. The receptor was isolated from a woman younger than 45 who had recovered from COVID-19. The sequenced sample consisted of PBMCs or T cells enriched from blood (not recorded which).

CDR3 protein: CASSWLAGVSRTGELFF. The CDR3 DNA reads as TGTGCCAGCAGTTGGCTAGCGGGAGTGAGTCGTACCGGGGAGCTGTTTTTT. This chain connects TRBV2 to TRBJ2-2; 10 bases are shared with TRBD2. Trimming cost V 5 bases and J 5 bases; bases outside gene matches: 11. Germline V CDR1 and CDR2: SNHLY, FYNNEI. The CDR3 covers 17 residues.